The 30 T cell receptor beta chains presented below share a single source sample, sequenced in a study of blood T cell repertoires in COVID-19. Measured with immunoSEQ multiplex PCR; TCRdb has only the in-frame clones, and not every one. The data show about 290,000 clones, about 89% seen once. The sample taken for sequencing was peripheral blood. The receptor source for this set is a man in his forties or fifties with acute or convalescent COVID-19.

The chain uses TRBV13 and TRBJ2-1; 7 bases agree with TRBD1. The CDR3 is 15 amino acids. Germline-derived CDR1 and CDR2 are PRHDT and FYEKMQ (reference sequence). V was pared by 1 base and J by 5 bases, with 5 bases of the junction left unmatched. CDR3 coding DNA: TGTGCCAGCAGCTTAGACAGGGGATTGGACAATGAGCAGTTCTTC. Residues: CASSLDRGLDNEQFF.

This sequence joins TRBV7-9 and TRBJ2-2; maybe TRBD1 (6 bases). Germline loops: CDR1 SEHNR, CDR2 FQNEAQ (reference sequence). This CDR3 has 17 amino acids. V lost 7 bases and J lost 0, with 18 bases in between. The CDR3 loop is CASTFDHTGPNTGELFF. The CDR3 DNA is TGTGCCAGCACCTTTGACCATACAGGGCCGAACACCGGGGAGCTGTTTTTT.

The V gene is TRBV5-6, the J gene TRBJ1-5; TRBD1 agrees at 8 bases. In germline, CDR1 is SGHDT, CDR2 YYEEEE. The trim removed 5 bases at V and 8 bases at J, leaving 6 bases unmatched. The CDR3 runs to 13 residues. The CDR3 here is CASSRTGLEPQHF. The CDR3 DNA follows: TGTGCCAGCAGTCGGACAGGGCTTGAGCCCCAGCATTTT.

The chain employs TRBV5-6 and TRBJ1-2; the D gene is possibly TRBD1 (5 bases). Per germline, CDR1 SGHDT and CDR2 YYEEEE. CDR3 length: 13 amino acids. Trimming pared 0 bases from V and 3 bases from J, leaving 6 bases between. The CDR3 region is CASSLGGDYGYTF. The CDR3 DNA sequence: TGTGCCAGCAGCTTGGGGGGCGACTATGGCTACACCTTC.

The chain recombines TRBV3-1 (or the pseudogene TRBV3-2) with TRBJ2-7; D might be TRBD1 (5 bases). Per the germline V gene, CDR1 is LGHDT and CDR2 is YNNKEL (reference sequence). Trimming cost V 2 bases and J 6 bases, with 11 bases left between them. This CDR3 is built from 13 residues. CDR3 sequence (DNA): TGTGCCAGCAGCCAAAGCAGGGTATCCGAGCAGTACTTC. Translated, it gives CASSQSRVSEQYF.

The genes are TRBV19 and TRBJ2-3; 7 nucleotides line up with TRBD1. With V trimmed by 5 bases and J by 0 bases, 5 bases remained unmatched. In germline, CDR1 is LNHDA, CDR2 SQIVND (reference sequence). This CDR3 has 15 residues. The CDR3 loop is CASSPTGWSTDTQYF. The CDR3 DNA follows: TGTGCCAGTAGTCCGACAGGGTGGAGCACAGATACGCAGTATTTT.

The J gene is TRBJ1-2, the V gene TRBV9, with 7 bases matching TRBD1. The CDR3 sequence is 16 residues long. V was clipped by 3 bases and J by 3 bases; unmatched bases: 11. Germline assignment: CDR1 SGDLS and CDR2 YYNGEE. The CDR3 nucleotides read TGTGCCAGCAGCGAGGGGACAGTTTCGGAGTACTATGGCTACACCTTC. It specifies CASSEGTVSEYYGYTF.

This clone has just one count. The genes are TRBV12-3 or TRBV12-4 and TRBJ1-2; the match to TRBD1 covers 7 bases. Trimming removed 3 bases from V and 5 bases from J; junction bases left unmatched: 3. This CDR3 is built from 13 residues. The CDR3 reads CASSFRDRYGYTF. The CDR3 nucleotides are TGTGCCAGCAGTTTCCGGGACAGATATGGCTACACCTTC.

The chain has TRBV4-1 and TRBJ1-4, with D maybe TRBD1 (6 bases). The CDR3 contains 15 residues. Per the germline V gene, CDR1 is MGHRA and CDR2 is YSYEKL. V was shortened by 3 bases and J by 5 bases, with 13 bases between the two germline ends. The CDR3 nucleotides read TGCGCCAGCAGCCATACAGGGAGAGAGAATGAAAAACTGTTTTTT. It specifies CASSHTGRENEKLFF.

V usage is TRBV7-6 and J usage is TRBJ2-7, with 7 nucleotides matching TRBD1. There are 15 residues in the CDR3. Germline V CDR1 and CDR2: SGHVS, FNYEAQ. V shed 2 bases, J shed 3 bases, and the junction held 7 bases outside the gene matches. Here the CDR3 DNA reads TGTGCCAGCAGCTTATTAAACAGGGGCCGCTACGAGCAGTACTTC. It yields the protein CASSLLNRGRYEQYF.

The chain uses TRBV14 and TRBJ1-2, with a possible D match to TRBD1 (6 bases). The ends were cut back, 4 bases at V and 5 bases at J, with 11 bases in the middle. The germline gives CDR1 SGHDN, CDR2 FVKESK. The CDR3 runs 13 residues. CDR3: CASSPDRKYGYTF. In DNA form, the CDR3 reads TGTGCCAGCAGCCCTGACAGGAAGTATGGCTACACCTTC. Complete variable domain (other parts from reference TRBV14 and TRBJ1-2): EAGVTQFPSHSVIEKGQTVTLRCDPISGHDNLYWYRRVMGKEIKFLLHFVKESKQDESGMPNNRFLAERTGGTYSTLKVQPAELEDSGVYFCASSPDRKYGYTFGSGTRLTVV.

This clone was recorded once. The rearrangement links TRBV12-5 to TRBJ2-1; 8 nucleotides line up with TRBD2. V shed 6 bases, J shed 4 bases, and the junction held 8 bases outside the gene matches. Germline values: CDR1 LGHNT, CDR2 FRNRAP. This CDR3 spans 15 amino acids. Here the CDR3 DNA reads TGTGCTAGTGGCCCCCCCAGCGGGAGTTACAATGAGCAGTTCTTC. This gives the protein CASGPPSGSYNEQFF. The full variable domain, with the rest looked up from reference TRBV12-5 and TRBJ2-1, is DARVTQTPRHKVTEMGQEVTMRCQPILGHNTVFWYRQTMMQGLELLAYFRNRAPLDDSGMPKDRFSAEMPDATLATLKIQPSEPRDSAVYFCASGPPSGSYNEQFFGPGTRLTVL.

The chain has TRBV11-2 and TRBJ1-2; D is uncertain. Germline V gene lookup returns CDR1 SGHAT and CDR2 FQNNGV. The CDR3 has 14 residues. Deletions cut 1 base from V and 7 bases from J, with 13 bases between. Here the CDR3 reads CASSLGGTERGYTF. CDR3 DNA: TGTGCCAGCAGCTTAGGTGGCACGGAGCGTGGCTACACCTTC.

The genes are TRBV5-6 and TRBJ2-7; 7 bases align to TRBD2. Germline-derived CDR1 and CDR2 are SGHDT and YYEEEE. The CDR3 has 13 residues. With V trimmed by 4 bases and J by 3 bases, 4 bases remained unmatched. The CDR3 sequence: CASSAGLDYEQYF. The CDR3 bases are TGTGCCAGCAGCGCCGGACTAGACTACGAGCAGTACTTC.

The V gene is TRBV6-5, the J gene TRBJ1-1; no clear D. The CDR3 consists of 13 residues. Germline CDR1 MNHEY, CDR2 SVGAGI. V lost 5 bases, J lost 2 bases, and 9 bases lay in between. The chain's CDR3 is CASSPAENTEAFF. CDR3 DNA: TGTGCCAGCAGTCCCGCAGAAAACACTGAAGCTTTCTTT.

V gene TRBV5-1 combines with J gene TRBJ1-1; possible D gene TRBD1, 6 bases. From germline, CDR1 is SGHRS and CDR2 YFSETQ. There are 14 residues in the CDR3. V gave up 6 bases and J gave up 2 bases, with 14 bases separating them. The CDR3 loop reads CASNPGHTNTEAFF. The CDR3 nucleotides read TGCGCCAGCAACCCGGGACACACAAACACTGAAGCTTTCTTT.

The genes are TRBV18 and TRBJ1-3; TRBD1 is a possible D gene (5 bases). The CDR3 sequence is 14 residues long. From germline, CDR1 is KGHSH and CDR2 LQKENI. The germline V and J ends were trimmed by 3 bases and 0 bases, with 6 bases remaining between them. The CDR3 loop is CASSPDNSGNTIYF. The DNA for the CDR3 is TGTGCCAGCTCACCGGACAACTCTGGAAACACCATATATTTT.

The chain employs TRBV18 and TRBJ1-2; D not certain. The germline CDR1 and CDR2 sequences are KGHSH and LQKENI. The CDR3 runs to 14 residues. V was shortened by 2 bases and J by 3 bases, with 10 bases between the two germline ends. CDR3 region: CASSPTPGDYGYTF. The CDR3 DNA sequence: TGTGCCAGCTCACCAACCCCCGGGGACTATGGCTACACCTTC.

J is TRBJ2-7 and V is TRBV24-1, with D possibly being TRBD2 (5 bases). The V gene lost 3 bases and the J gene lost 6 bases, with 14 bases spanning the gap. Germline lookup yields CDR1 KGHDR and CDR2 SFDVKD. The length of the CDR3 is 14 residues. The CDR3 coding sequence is TGTGCCACCAGTGATCCGGGATTCCCGAGCGAGCAGTACTTC. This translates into CATSDPGFPSEQYF.

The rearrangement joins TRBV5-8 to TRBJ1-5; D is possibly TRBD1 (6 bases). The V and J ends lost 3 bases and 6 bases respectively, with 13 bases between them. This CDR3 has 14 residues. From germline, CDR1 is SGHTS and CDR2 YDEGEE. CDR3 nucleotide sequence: TGTGCCAGCAGCTGGGGGGGCGCGGTTCAGCCCCAGCATTTT. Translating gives CASSWGGAVQPQHF.

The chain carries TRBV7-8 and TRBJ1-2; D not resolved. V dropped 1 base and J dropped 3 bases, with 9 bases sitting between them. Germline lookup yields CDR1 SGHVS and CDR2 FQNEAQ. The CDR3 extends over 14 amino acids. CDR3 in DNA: TGTGCCAGCAGCTTAGTAACTGTTCACTATGGCTACACCTTC. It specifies CASSLVTVHYGYTF.

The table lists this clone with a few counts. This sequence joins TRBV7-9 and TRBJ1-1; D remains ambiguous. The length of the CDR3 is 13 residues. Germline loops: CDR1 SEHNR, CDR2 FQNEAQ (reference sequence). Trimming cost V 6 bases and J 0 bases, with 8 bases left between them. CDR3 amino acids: CASSLQMNTEAFF. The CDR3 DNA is TGTGCCAGCAGTCTGCAGATGAACACTGAAGCTTTCTTT.

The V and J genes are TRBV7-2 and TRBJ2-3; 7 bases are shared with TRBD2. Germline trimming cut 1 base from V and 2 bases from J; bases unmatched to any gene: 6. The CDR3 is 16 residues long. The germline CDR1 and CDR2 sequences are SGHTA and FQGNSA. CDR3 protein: CASSLGGRVPTDTQYF. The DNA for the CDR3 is TGTGCCAGCAGCTTAGGTGGGAGGGTGCCCACAGATACGCAGTATTTT.

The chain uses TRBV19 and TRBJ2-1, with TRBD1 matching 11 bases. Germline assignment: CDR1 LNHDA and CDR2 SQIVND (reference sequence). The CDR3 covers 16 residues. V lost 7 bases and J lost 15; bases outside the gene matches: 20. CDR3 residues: CASTTVRVRDRGTLFF. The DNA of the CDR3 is TGTGCCAGTACTACAGTACGTGTCCGGGACAGGGGGACGCTGTTCTTC.

Here the CDR3 DNA reads TGTGCCAGCAGCCCCGAGAGGGGGAGCACTGAAGCTTTCTTT. It encodes CASSPERGSTEAFF. The chain couples TRBV7-8 to TRBJ1-1; weak D call: TRBD1 (6 bases). Trimming removed 5 bases at V and 4 bases at J, with 14 bases between. There are 14 residues in the CDR3. Germline V gene data show CDR1 as SGHVS and CDR2 as FQNEAQ.

CDR3 sequence (DNA): TGTGCCATCAGCGCGGGACTAGCGGGGGTTCATACGCAGTATTTT. As protein: CAISAGLAGVHTQYF. The gene calls are TRBV10-3 and TRBJ2-3, with 14 bases that match TRBD2. V lost 6 bases and J lost 7; bases outside the gene matches: 6. Looked up from germline, CDR1 is ENHRY and CDR2 is SYGVKD. This CDR3 has 15 residues.

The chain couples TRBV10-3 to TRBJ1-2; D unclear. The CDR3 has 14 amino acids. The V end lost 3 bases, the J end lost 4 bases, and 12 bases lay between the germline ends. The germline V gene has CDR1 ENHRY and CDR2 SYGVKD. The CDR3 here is CAISETGLSYGYTF. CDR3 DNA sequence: TGTGCCATCAGTGAAACCGGACTAAGCTATGGCTACACCTTC.

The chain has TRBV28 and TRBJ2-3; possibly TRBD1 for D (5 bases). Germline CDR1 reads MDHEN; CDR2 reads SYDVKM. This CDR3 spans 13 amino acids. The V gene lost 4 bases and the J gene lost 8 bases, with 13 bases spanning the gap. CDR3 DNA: TGTGCCAGCAGTTGGACAACCCCACGTACGCAGTATTTT. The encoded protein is CASSWTTPRTQYF.

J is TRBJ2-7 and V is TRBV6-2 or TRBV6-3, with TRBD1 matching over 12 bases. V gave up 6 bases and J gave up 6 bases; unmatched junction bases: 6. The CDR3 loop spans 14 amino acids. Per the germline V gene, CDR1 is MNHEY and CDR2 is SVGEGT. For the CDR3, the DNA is TGTGCCAGCAGCCCCGGGACAGGGGGCTTCGAGCAGTACTTC. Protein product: CASSPGTGGFEQYF.

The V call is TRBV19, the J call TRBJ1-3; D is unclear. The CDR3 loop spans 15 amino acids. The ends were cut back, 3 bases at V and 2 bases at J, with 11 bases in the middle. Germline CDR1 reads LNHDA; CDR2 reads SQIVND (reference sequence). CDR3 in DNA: TGTGCCAGTAGTATCCTAGAGGTGGCTGGAAACACCATATATTTT. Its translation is CASSILEVAGNTIYF.